This T cell receptor beta chain was recovered during a study of beta chain features in type 1 diabetes. Looked up from germline, CDR1 is MNHNY and CDR2 is SVGAGI (reference sequence). The CDR3 contains 15 residues. Trimming left V 5 bases short and J 2 bases short, with 13 bases between. Sequencing targeted expressed TCRB transcripts, as all isolated RNA had been reverse transcribed. Sequenced by immunoSEQ multiplex PCR; TCRdb stores in-frame clones only, minus some. The sample includes 810,000 or so clones, 17% seen only once; the top ten take around 0.02%. The TCR sequence derives from a woman under 30 in good health. The source material was naive CD4+ T cells from blood. The V gene is TRBV6-6, the J gene TRBJ1-5; D call uncertain. The CDR3 loop reads CASSPQQRGNQPQHF. The CDR3 DNA follows: TGTGCCAGCAGTCCCCAGCAGAGGGGCAATCAGCCCCAGCATTTT.